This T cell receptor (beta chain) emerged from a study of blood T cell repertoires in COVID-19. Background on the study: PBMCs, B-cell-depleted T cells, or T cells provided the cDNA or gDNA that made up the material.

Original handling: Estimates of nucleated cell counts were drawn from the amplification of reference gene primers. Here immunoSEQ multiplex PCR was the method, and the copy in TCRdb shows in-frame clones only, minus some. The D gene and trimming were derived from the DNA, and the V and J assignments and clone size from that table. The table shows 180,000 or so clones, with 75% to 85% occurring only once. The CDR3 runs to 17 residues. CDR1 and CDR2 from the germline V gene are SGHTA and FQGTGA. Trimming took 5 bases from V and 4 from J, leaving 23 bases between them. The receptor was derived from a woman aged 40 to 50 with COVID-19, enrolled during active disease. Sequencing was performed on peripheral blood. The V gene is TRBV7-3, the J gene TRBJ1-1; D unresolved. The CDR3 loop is CASSPYPGPTRGTEAFF. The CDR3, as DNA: TGTGCCAGCAGCCCATACCCCGGACCCACTCGGGGCACTGAAGCTTTCTTT. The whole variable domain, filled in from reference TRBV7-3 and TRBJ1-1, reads GAGVSQTPSNKVTEKGKYVELRCDPISGHTALYWYRQSLGQGPEFLIYFQGTGAADDSGLPNDRFFAVRPEGSVSTLKIQRTERGDSAVYLCASSPYPGPTRGTEAFFGQGTRLTVV.